The entry that follows covers one T cell receptor beta chain sequence. Its antigen is not identified. Unmatched junction bases numbered 3, after V lost 0 bases and J lost 3 bases. Germline CDR1 SGHAT, CDR2 FQNNGV. This CDR3 is 16 amino acids long. The entry originates in a study of metastatic and nonmetastatic thyroid tumors. Study background: Across peripheral blood and tumor or nodule tissue samples taken from malignant and benign thyroid patients, the repertoires were compared with one another.

Methods used by the authors: The study's classifier, a distant-metastasis tool for papillary thyroid cancer, was built using CDR3 differences across clinicopathological groups. TCRdb re-clonotyped the PCR reads via MiXCR. The V and J calls, along with clone size, are taken from TCRdb and not from the paper's own processing. This repertoire shows several thousand clones, roughly a third found once; its top ten account for 20% to 25%. Thyroid surgery was performed in patients who had received no treatment beforehand. Study observations and caveats: For both blood and tumor, malignant thyroid tumors reportedly showed significantly higher TCR beta diversity than benign nodules did.

The TCR comes from a female donor with papillary thyroid cancer or a benign thyroid nodule (not recorded which). Some clones in this sample may be carry-over from other donors' samples. The sequenced sample consisted of tumor tissue. This chain uses TRBV11-2 with TRBJ2-7; 12 bases line up with TRBD2. For the CDR3, the DNA is TGTGCCAGCAGCTTAGAGGCGACTAGCGGGAGCTACGAGCAGTACTTC. Translated, it gives CASSLEATSGSYEQYF.